This T cell receptor beta chain was observed in a study of neurological immune-mediated disorders. The making of cDNA relied on 5'RACE with 10-nucleotide random UMIs. Over 200 million TCR-beta sequences from 15-18 subjects were obtained in each sequencing run. TCRdb called the 5' RACE reads again in MiXCR, with one record for every CDR3 protein. The sample has about 74,000 distinct CDR3 sequences, around 5% seen once; the top ten hold less than 7.5%. This clonotype was seen repeatedly, ten times or more. Its antigen is currently unknown. Study outcomes and limitations: Clinical and MRI features did not associate with the cluster found in multiple sclerosis patients.

The CDR3 extends over 14 amino acids. Per germline, CDR1 MNHEY and CDR2 SVGAGI. After removal of 6 bases from V and 0 bases from J, the junction contained 2 bases not matched to a gene. The TCR was taken from a man between 18 and 29 years old with multiple sclerosis. Specimen: PBMCs. The V and J genes are TRBV6-5 and TRBJ2-7, with TRBD1 matching over 10 bases. The CDR3 loop reads CASSWDRGSYEQYF. The CDR3 DNA sequence: TGTGCCAGCAGCTGGGACAGGGGCTCCTACGAGCAGTACTTC.